Presented here are 24 T cell receptor beta chains from one specimen sequenced in a study of blood T cells in healthy people across ages. Together with a sample-barcoded 5' primer, a J-beta primer mix was included in a second PCR lasting about 6 to 11 cycles. Each CDR3 protein gets one entry after TCRdb re-called the 5' RACE reads with MiXCR. The data contain around 780,000 distinct CDR3 sequences, approximately 53% of them singletons. Sequenced input: blood. The receptor source for this set is a man aged 35-49 years in good health.

This chain connects TRBV7-2 to TRBJ2-7; D perhaps matches TRBD1 (5 bases). The CDR3 contains 17 residues. V lost 2 bases to trimming and J lost 0 bases, with 17 bases between them. From germline, CDR1 is SGHTA and CDR2 FQGNSA. CDR3 DNA sequence: TGTGCCAGCAGCTTAAGTTCTGGGGCGAAGAGCTCCTACGAGCAGTACTTC. Translated, it gives CASSLSSGAKSSYEQYF. The full variable domain, with the rest looked up from reference TRBV7-2 and TRBJ2-7, is GAGVSQSPSNKVTEKGKDVELRCDPISGHTALYWYRQSLGQGLEFLIYFQGNSAPDKSGLPSDRFSAERTGGSVSTLTIQRTQQEDSAVYLCASSLSSGAKSSYEQYFGPGTRLTVT.

CDR3 loop: CASSLNRGGQNNEQFF. The CDR3 coding sequence is TGTGCCAGCAGCTTAAATCGCGGGGGGCAGAACAATGAGCAGTTCTTC. This rearrangement joins TRBV7-2 to TRBJ2-1, with 8 bases identical to TRBD2. CDR3 length: 16 residues. Germline-derived CDR1 and CDR2 are SGHTA and FQGNSA. The trim removed 2 bases at V and 5 bases at J, leaving 8 bases unmatched.

The sample holds one count of this clonotype. The chain links TRBV9 to TRBJ1-6; TRBD1 aligns across 9 bases. The length of the CDR3 is 19 residues. Trimming removed 0 bases from V and 0 bases from J; junction bases left unmatched: 7. The germline V gene has CDR1 SGDLS and CDR2 YYNGEE. In DNA, the CDR3 is TGTGCCAGCAGCGTAGAGGGTGGGACAGGGAGCTCCTATAATTCACCCCTCCACTTT. Amino acids: CASSVEGGTGSSYNSPLHF.

This clonotype showed up just a few times. A read error may account for a junction end that differs from germline. The chain couples TRBV5-1 to TRBJ2-3, with TRBD2 identical over 11 bases. The CDR3 loop spans 14 amino acids. Germline CDR1 is SGHRS and CDR2 is YFSETQ. The CDR3 loop reads CASSFSGGADTQYF. The CDR3 DNA is TGTGCCAGCAGTTTTAGCGGGGGGGCCGATACGCAGTATTTT.

The genes are TRBV20-1 and TRBJ2-5; D ambiguous. The V gene's germline CDR1 is DFQATT and CDR2 SNEGSKA (reference sequence). The CDR3 is made up of 13 amino acids. V lost 7 bases to trimming and J lost 0 bases, with 12 bases between them. The CDR3 DNA follows: TGCAGTGTCGAACTCCTTTACCAAGAGACCCAGTACTTC. Its protein product is CSVELLYQETQYF.

The chain uses TRBV28 and TRBJ1-2; unclear D gene. Looked up from germline, CDR1 is MDHEN and CDR2 is SYDVKM. This CDR3 is 12 amino acids long. The germline V and J ends were trimmed by 3 bases and 9 bases, with 11 bases remaining between them. For the CDR3, the DNA is TGTGCCAGCAGTTTTACGGGGTACAGCTACACCTTC. Translated: CASSFTGYSYTF.

With respect to this clonotype: The junction shows a germline mismatch at one end, possibly a read error. V is TRBV29-1 and J is TRBJ1-2; D is unresolved. The V gene's germline CDR1 is SQVTM and CDR2 ANQGSEA. The CDR3 covers 13 residues. The CDR3: CGVEAAELYGYTF. In DNA form, the CDR3 reads TGCGGCGTTGAAGCGGCGGAGCTATATGGCTACACCTTC.

The chain joins TRBV5-4 to TRBJ2-7; maybe TRBD2 (6 bases). The J call may be incorrect, as the DNA end agrees better with TRBJ2-5. The CDR3 spans 13 residues. CDR1 is SGHNT and CDR2 is YYREEE in the germline V gene (reference sequence). The CDR3, as DNA: TGTGCCAGCAGCGTGGAGGGGCGAGAGACCCAGTACTTC. As protein: CASSVEGRETQYF.

The rearrangement links TRBV3-1 to TRBJ2-4, with D possibly being TRBD1 or TRBD2 (6 bases each). Trimming left V 1 base short and J 6 bases short, with 19 bases between. The CDR3 is 17 residues long. Germline assignment: CDR1 LGHDT and CDR2 YNNKEL (reference sequence). The CDR3 protein is CASSQVGTRRGRNIQYF. The CDR3, as DNA: TGTGCCAGCAGCCAAGTTGGTACCCGGAGGGGGAGAAACATTCAGTACTTC.

This clonotype was detected many times. This chain uses TRBV20-1 with TRBJ2-6; D unclear. V lost 6 bases and J lost 4, with 13 bases in between. The CDR3 sequence is 14 residues long. Germline CDR1 DFQATT, CDR2 SNEGSKA (reference sequence). The CDR3 protein is CSAHYNQGANVLTF. The CDR3 DNA follows: TGCAGTGCCCACTATAACCAGGGGGCCAACGTCCTGACTTTC.

This clonotype has only a few counts. The chain carries TRBV20-1 and TRBJ2-7; 10 bases match TRBD2. This CDR3 has 15 residues. The V and J ends lost 3 bases and 1 base, in that order; junction bases with no gene match: 6. Germline assignment: CDR1 DFQATT and CDR2 SNEGSKA (reference sequence). CDR3 DNA sequence: TGCAGTGCTAGGGGAGGACTAGCGGTATCCTACGAGCAGTACTTC. Translation: CSARGGLAVSYEQYF.

This clonotype was detected a few times. This rearrangement joins TRBV24-1 to TRBJ2-5; perhaps D is TRBD1 or TRBD2 (5 bases each). CDR1 KGHDR and CDR2 SFDVKD come from the germline V gene. Trimming took 5 bases from V and 5 from J, leaving 23 bases between them. The CDR3 extends over 17 amino acids. CDR3: CATSVEGSGGSRETQYF. DNA for the CDR3: TGTGCCACCAGTGTTGAGGGGTCAGGCGGCTCGAGGGAGACCCAGTACTTC.

This clonotype was counted many times. The J gene is TRBJ2-1, the V gene TRBV29-1; weak D call: TRBD2 (6 bases). The CDR3 length is 13 residues. Trimming took off 1 base at V and 6 bases at J, with 10 bases between the two ends. The germline gives CDR1 SQVTM, CDR2 ANQGSEA. CDR3 loop: CSVEARRGNEQFF. Written as DNA, the CDR3 is TGCAGCGTTGAAGCTAGGAGGGGCAATGAGCAGTTCTTC.

This clonotype appeared a few times. CDR3 amino acids: CASSRTVLAVAKNIQYF. In nucleotides, the CDR3 is TGCGCCAGCAGCCGGACAGTCCTGGCTGTAGCCAAAAACATTCAGTACTTC. The genes are TRBV4-3 and TRBJ2-4; maybe TRBD1 (6 bases). In germline, CDR1 is LGHNA, CDR2 YSLEER. The CDR3 has 17 amino acids. V dropped 4 bases and J dropped 0 bases, with 16 bases sitting between them.

The rearrangement links TRBV12-3 or TRBV12-4 to TRBJ2-1; D not resolved. V lost 9 bases and J lost 5, with 11 bases in between. This CDR3 comprises 12 residues. CDR3 loop: CASTILHNEQFF. DNA for the CDR3: TGTGCCAGTACCATCCTACACAATGAGCAGTTCTTC.

The V and J genes are TRBV4-2 and TRBJ2-1; D is uncertain. V shed 0 bases and J shed 1 base, with 7 bases lying between them. The germline V gene encodes CDR1 LGHNA and CDR2 YNFKEQ. The CDR3 extends over 15 amino acids. The CDR3 DNA sequence: TGTGCCAGCAGCCAAGATCCGGATTCCTACAATGAGCAGTTCTTC. It encodes CASSQDPDSYNEQFF.

This chain links TRBV28 with TRBJ2-7; D is ambiguous. Trimming took off 5 bases at V and 2 bases at J, with 7 bases between the two ends. CDR3 length equals 12 residues. Germline V gives CDR1 MDHEN, CDR2 SYDVKM. This CDR3 reads CASSINPYEQYF. As DNA, the CDR3 is TGTGCCAGCAGTATTAACCCCTACGAGCAGTACTTC.

The chain couples TRBV7-2 to TRBJ2-3; TRBD1 agrees at 7 bases. J gave up 14 bases and V 1 base, and 6 bases lay outside the gene matches. Germline lookup yields CDR1 SGHTA and CDR2 FQGNSA. The CDR3 extends over 12 amino acids. The CDR3 region has the DNA TGTGCCAGCAGCTTAGTAGGGGGCCCACGGTATTTT. This encodes CASSLVGGPRYF.

The chain couples TRBV20-1 to TRBJ2-3, with TRBD1 identical over 10 bases. The CDR3 covers 14 residues. The V and J ends lost 4 bases and 4 bases, in that order; junction bases with no gene match: 5. In germline, CDR1 is DFQATT, CDR2 SNEGSKA (reference sequence). CDR3 sequence reads: CSAIGTGVPDTQYF. CDR3 sequence (DNA): TGCAGTGCTATTGGGACAGGGGTGCCAGATACGCAGTATTTT.

This sequence joins TRBV27 and TRBJ1-1, with D maybe TRBD1 (5 bases). The CDR3 spans 16 residues. V was cut by 1 base and J by 1 base, with 13 bases left in between. The germline V gene has CDR1 MNHEY and CDR2 SMNVEV (reference sequence). The CDR3 loop is CASSLWQGVGNTEAFF. Here the CDR3 DNA reads TGTGCCAGCAGTTTATGGCAGGGAGTTGGGAACACTGAAGCTTTCTTT.

The V gene is TRBV29-1, the J gene TRBJ1-2; TRBD1 matches 9 bases. V shed 1 base, J shed 5 bases, and the junction held 5 bases outside the gene matches. The germline gives CDR1 SQVTM, CDR2 ANQGSEA. This CDR3 is built from 14 residues. The CDR3 sequence is CSVEAGQGLYGYTF. For the CDR3, the DNA is TGCAGCGTTGAAGCGGGACAGGGACTATATGGCTACACCTTC.

The V gene is TRBV9, the J gene TRBJ1-5; D is unclear. Trimming pared 1 base from V and 0 bases from J, leaving 8 bases between. Germline V gene lookup returns CDR1 SGDLS and CDR2 YYNGEE. CDR3 length equals 15 residues. Here the CDR3 reads CASSVNEYSNQPQHF. CDR3 sequence (DNA): TGTGCCAGCAGCGTAAACGAATATAGCAATCAGCCCCAGCATTTT. The full variable domain, completed using reference TRBV9 and TRBJ1-5, is DSGVTQTPKHLITATGQRVTLRCSPRSGDLSVYWYQQSLDQGLQFLIQYYNGEERAKGNILERFSAQQFPDLHSELNLSSLELGDSALYFCASSVNEYSNQPQHFGDGTRLSIL.

V and J are TRBV4-2 and TRBJ1-4; TRBD1 might be the D (5 bases). The CDR3 consists of 18 residues. V lost 0 bases and J lost 8, with 22 bases in between. CDR1 is LGHNA and CDR2 is YNFKEQ in the germline V gene. The CDR3 region has the DNA TGTGCCAGCAGCCAAGACACCTCGAGGGCAGGGACTCCAGAAAAACTGTTTTTT. Protein: CASSQDTSRAGTPEKLFF.

The rearrangement uses TRBV7-6 and TRBJ2-2; no reliable D call. Germline V gene lookup returns CDR1 SGHVS and CDR2 FNYEAQ. The V end lost 2 bases, the J end lost 0 bases, and 7 bases lay between the germline ends. The CDR3 spans 15 residues. The DNA of the CDR3 is TGTGCCAGCAGCTTATTTAGGCCGAACACCGGGGAGCTGTTTTTT. Protein: CASSLFRPNTGELFF.